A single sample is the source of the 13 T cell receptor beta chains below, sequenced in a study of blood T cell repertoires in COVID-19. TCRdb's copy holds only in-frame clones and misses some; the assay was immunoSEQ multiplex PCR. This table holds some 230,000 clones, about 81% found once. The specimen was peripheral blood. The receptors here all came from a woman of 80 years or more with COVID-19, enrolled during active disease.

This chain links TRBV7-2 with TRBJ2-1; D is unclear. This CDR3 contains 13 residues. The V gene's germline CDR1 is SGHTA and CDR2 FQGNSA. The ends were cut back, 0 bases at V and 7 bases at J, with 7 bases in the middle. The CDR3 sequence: CASSLAQINEQFF. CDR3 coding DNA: TGTGCCAGCAGCTTAGCACAGATTAATGAGCAGTTCTTC.

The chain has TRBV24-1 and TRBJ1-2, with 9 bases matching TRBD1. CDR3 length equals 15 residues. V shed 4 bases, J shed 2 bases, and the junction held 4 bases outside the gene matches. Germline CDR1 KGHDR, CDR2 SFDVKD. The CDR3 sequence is CATSEPGTGNYGYTF. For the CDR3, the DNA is TGTGCCACCAGTGAACCCGGGACAGGGAACTATGGCTACACCTTC.

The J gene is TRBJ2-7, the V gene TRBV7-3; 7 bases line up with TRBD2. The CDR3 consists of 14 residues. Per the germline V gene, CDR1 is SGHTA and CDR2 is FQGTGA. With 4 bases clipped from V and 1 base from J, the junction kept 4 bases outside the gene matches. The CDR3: CASSSFGGSYEQYF. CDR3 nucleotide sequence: TGTGCCAGCAGCTCCTTCGGGGGGTCCTACGAGCAGTACTTC. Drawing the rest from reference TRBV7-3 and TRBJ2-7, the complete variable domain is GAGVSQTPSNKVTEKGKYVELRCDPISGHTALYWYRQSLGQGPEFLIYFQGTGAADDSGLPNDRFFAVRPEGSVSTLKIQRTERGDSAVYLCASSSFGGSYEQYFGPGTRLTVT.

In DNA form, the CDR3 reads TGTGCCAGCAGCCTCAGGGGAGGGACCCTCCACTTT. This codes for CASSLRGGTLHF. The chain joins TRBV12-3 or TRBV12-4 to TRBJ1-6, with D perhaps matching TRBD1 (6 bases). Between the trimmed V and J ends, which lost 6 bases and 14 bases, there was a span of 14 bases. The length of the CDR3 is 12 residues.

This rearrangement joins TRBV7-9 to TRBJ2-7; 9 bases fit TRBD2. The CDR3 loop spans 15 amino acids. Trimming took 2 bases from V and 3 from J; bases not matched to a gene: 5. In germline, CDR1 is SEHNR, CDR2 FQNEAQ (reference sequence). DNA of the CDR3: TGTGCCAGCAGCTTAAGCGGGGGGATCCTCTACGAGCAGTACTTC. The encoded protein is CASSLSGGILYEQYF.

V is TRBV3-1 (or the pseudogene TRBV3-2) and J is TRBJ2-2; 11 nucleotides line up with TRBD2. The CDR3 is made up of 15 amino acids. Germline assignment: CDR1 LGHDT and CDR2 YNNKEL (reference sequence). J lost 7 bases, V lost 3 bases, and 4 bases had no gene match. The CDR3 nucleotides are TGTGCCAGCAGCCAGTCACTAGCGGGGGTCGGGGAGCTGTTTTTT. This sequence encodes CASSQSLAGVGELFF.

As DNA, the CDR3 is TGTGCCACCGAAGAGAGCTCCTATAATTCACCCCTCCACTTT. Translated, it gives CATEESSYNSPLHF. This chain uses TRBV15 with TRBJ1-6; no clear D gene. This CDR3 comprises 14 residues. Germline V gene sequence: CDR1 LNHNV, CDR2 YYDKDF (reference sequence). V was pared by 8 bases and J by 0 bases, with 8 bases between.

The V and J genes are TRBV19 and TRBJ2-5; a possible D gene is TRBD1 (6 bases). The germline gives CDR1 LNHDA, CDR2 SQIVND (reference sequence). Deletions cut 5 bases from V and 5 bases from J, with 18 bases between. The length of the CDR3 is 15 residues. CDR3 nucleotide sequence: TGTGCCAGTAGTTCGGGCAGGGGAATATCGGAGACCCAGTACTTC. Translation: CASSSGRGISETQYF. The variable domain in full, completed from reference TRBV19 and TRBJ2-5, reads DGGITQSPKYLFRKEGQNVTLSCEQNLNHDAMYWYRQDPGQGLRLIYYSQIVNDFQKGDIAEGYSVSREKKESFPLTVTSAQKNPTAFYLCASSSGRGISETQYFGPGTRLLVL.

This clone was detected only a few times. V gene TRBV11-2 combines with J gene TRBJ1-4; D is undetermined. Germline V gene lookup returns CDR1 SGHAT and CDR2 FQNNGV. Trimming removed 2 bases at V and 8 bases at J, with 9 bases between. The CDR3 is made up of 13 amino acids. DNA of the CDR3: TGTGCCAGCAGCTTAATAGTAAGAGAAAAACTGTTTTTT. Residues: CASSLIVREKLFF. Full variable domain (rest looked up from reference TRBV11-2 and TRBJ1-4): EAGVAQSPRYKIIEKRQSVAFWCNPISGHATLYWYQQILGQGPKLLIQFQNNGVVDDSQLPKDRFSAERLKGVDSTLKIQPAKLEDSAVYLCASSLIVREKLFFGSGTQLSVL.

CDR3 nucleotides: TGCAGTGCTAGTCAAAACGTGAGGTCCCAGTACTTC. Amino acids: CSASQNVRSQYF. The chain recombines TRBV20-1 with TRBJ2-5; D gene uncertain. The CDR3 runs 12 residues. The germline gives CDR1 DFQATT, CDR2 SNEGSKA (reference sequence). V lost 3 bases to trimming and J lost 9 bases, with 14 bases between them.

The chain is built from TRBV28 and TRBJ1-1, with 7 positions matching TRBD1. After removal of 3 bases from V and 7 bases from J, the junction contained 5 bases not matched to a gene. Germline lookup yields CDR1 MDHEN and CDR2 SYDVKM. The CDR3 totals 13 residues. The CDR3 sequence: CASSLGQIREAFF. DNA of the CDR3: TGTGCCAGCAGTTTGGGACAGATCCGTGAAGCTTTCTTT. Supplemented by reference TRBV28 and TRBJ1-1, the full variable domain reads DVKVTQSSRYLVKRTGEKVFLECVQDMDHENMFWYRQDPGLGLRLIYFSYDVKMKEKGDIPEGYSVSREKKERFSLILESASTNQTSMYLCASSLGQIREAFFGQGTRLTVV.

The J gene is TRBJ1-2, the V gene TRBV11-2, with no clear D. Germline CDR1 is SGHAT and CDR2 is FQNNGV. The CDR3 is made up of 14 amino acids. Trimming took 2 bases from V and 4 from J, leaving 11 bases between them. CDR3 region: CASSLIRSGYGYTF. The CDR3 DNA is TGTGCCAGCAGCTTAATCCGGAGCGGCTATGGCTACACCTTC. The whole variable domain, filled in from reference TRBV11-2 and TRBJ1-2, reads EAGVAQSPRYKIIEKRQSVAFWCNPISGHATLYWYQQILGQGPKLLIQFQNNGVVDDSQLPKDRFSAERLKGVDSTLKIQPAKLEDSAVYLCASSLIRSGYGYTFGSGTRLTVV.

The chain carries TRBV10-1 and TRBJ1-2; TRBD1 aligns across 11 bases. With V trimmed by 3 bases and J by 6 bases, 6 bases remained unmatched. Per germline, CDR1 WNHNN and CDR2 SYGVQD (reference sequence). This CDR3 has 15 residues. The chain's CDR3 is CASSDQGQGVNGYTF. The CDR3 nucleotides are TGCGCCAGCAGTGACCAGGGACAGGGGGTTAATGGCTACACCTTC.